A single sample gave rise to the 16 T cell receptor beta chains below, sequenced in a study of cytomegalovirus exposure and HLA in healthy donors. Primers included in the PCR were 60 Vbeta and 13 Jbeta primers. Sequenced by immunoSEQ multiplex PCR; TCRdb stores in-frame clones only, minus some. The sample consists of 150,000 to 200,000 clones, more than 65% of them appearing once. The material sequenced was PBMCs. The receptors originated from a girl between 10 and 17 years old in good health and CMV-seropositive.

The chain joins TRBV5-4 to TRBJ2-2; D unclear. CDR3 length: 14 amino acids. With 4 bases removed from V and 1 base from J, the gap between germline ends came to 8 bases. Per germline, CDR1 SGHNT and CDR2 YYREEE (reference sequence). The CDR3 DNA is TGTGCCAGCAGCCCGGCGGAGAACACCGGGGAGCTGTTTTTT. Protein sequence: CASSPAENTGELFF.

V usage is TRBV5-4 and J usage is TRBJ2-2; D is ambiguous. The CDR3 extends over 15 amino acids. CDR1 and CDR2 from the germline V gene are SGHNT and YYREEE (reference sequence). Trimming stripped 0 bases from V and 2 bases from J, with 8 bases between. The CDR3 region is CASSLELGNTGELFF. CDR3 nucleotide sequence: TGTGCCAGCAGCTTGGAGCTCGGTAACACCGGGGAGCTGTTTTTT.

The genes are TRBV5-1 and TRBJ2-7, with TRBD1 identical over 9 bases. Germline V CDR1 and CDR2: SGHRS, YFSETQ. The CDR3 length is 17 residues. Losses at the gene ends were 3 bases for V and 0 bases for J; bases not matched to a gene: 10. The CDR3 bases are TGCGCCAGCAGCTCCGACCCTCAGGACAGGGGCTCCTACGAGCAGTACTTC. It is translated as CASSSDPQDRGSYEQYF.

The rearrangement uses TRBV29-1 and TRBJ2-5; no clear D. Gene TRBJ2-7 matches the end of the DNA better, so the J call may be wrong. The CDR3 sequence is 11 residues long. Germline values: CDR1 SQVTM, CDR2 ANQGSEA. The CDR3: CSVGYSYEQYF. Written as DNA, the CDR3 is TGCAGCGTTGGATACAGCTACGAGCAGTACTTC.

The gene calls are TRBV2 and TRBJ1-6, with D possibly matching TRBD1 (6 bases). The ends were cut back, 2 bases at V and 5 bases at J, with 7 bases in the middle. The CDR3 has 14 residues. Germline CDR1 and CDR2: SNHLY and FYNNEI. CDR3 nucleotides: TGTGCCAGCAGTGAACCAGGGGATAATTCACCCCTCCACTTT. Its protein is CASSEPGDNSPLHF.

The chain has TRBV4-3 and TRBJ2-1; D might be TRBD1 (6 bases). V lost 0 bases and J 8 bases, leaving 14 bases between the germline ends. Looked up from germline, CDR1 is LGHNA and CDR2 is YSLEER. The CDR3 covers 15 residues. The CDR3 sequence: CASSQDLGAGDEQFF. The CDR3, as DNA: TGCGCCAGCAGCCAAGATTTGGGGGCGGGCGATGAGCAGTTCTTC.

This clone was detected once. V gene TRBV6-5 combines with J gene TRBJ2-2, with D possibly being TRBD2 (6 bases). Trimming took 10 bases from V and 0 from J, leaving 15 bases between them. The germline V gene encodes CDR1 MNHEY and CDR2 SVGAGI. The CDR3 consists of 15 residues. The CDR3 here is CAIAPGGPNTGELFF. The CDR3 nucleotides are TGTGCCATTGCACCCGGGGGTCCGAACACCGGGGAGCTGTTTTTT.

The rearrangement uses TRBV5-6 and TRBJ1-2; D perhaps matches TRBD1 (6 bases). Germline CDR1 SGHDT, CDR2 YYEEEE. The CDR3 is made up of 14 amino acids. Trimming took 4 bases from V and 3 from J, leaving 13 bases between them. The CDR3 spells CASSQEQGYYGYTF. The CDR3 DNA follows: TGTGCCAGCAGCCAGGAACAGGGCTACTATGGCTACACCTTC.

This clone was recorded a few times. The chain has TRBV25-1 and TRBJ1-2; D unclear. CDR3 length: 13 amino acids. V was pared by 1 base and J by 6 bases, with 9 bases between. Germline CDR1 reads MGHDK; CDR2 reads SYGVNS. The CDR3 is CASSESVGNGYTF. For the CDR3, the DNA is TGTGCCAGCAGTGAATCCGTCGGGAATGGCTACACCTTC.

The genes are TRBV29-1 and TRBJ1-2; a weak D match, TRBD1 (5 bases). The V end was cut by 4 bases, the J end by 0 bases, with 9 bases between. The germline V gene has CDR1 SQVTM and CDR2 ANQGSEA. This CDR3 region has 13 residues. In DNA form, the CDR3 reads TGCAGCGTTGGGGACTGGTCTAACTATGGCTACACCTTC. Translating it yields CSVGDWSNYGYTF.

This sequence joins TRBV5-8 and TRBJ1-2; 8 positions agree with TRBD1. Germline V gene sequence: CDR1 SGHTS, CDR2 YDEGEE. CDR3 length: 16 amino acids. J lost 5 bases, V lost 2 bases, and 11 bases had no gene match. As DNA, the CDR3 is TGTGCCAGCAGCTTACCGTCAGGGGGCGGACGGTATGGCTACACCTTC. Protein: CASSLPSGGGRYGYTF.

This clone occurred once. The V call is TRBV6-5, the J call TRBJ1-2; D gene unclear. CDR1 and CDR2 from the germline V gene are MNHEY and SVGAGI. The CDR3 has 11 residues. V was cut by 2 bases and J by 7 bases, with 5 bases left in between. For the CDR3, the DNA is TGTGCCAGCAGTTACGGGCGTGGCTACACCTTC. Amino acids: CASSYGRGYTF.

The sample holds a few counts of this clone. The chain carries TRBV10-3 and TRBJ1-4; D perhaps matches TRBD1 (5 bases). The CDR3 contains 13 residues. V lost 6 bases to trimming and J lost 5 bases, with 10 bases between them. Germline CDR1 and CDR2: ENHRY and SYGVKD. In DNA form, the CDR3 reads TGTGCCATCAGGGGGGGGATAAATGAAAAACTGTTTTTT. This codes for CAIRGGINEKLFF.

This clone was found a few times. Distinct nucleotide sequences in the sample also encode this CDR3. The CDR3 protein is CASSGQGNTGELFF. The CDR3, as DNA: TGTGCCAGCAGTGGACAGGGGAACACCGGGGAGCTGTTTTTT. This chain joins TRBV2 and TRBJ2-2, with 7 bases identical to TRBD1. Per the germline V gene, CDR1 is SNHLY and CDR2 is FYNNEI. Trimming took 4 bases from V and 1 from J; bases not matched to a gene: 0. The CDR3 extends over 14 amino acids.

This chain links TRBV12-5 with TRBJ2-5, with 12 bases that match TRBD2. With V trimmed by 5 bases and J by 11 bases, 15 bases remained unmatched. Germline values: CDR1 LGHNT, CDR2 FRNRAP. The CDR3 is made up of 16 amino acids. This chain's CDR3 is CASGPKRTSGTYGQYF. CDR3 sequence (DNA): TGTGCTAGTGGTCCGAAACGGACTAGCGGGACCTATGGGCAGTACTTC.

J is TRBJ1-5 and V is TRBV15; TRBD1 matches at 9 bases. CDR1 LNHNV and CDR2 YYDKDF come from the germline V gene (reference sequence). Trimming removed 3 bases from V and 6 bases from J; junction bases left unmatched: 3. The CDR3 is 14 amino acids. CDR3 sequence: CATSRTGGRQPQHF. The CDR3 DNA reads TGTGCCACCAGCAGGACAGGGGGTCGTCAGCCCCAGCATTTT.